Below, 19 T cell receptor beta chains from the same sample are listed, as sequenced in a study of T cell clonality in common variable immunodeficiency. Generated by immunoSEQ multiplex PCR, the TCRdb table keeps only in-frame clones and is missing some. The table lists about 81,000 clones, with no singletons. The specimen sequenced was peripheral blood mononuclear cells. The receptors shown here come from a person between 18 and 75 years old in good health.

Ten or more counts support this clone. The read terminates 3 residues before the CDR3 end, so the remaining end is supplied by the germline J gene. V and J are TRBV7-6 and TRBJ2-5; 11 nucleotides agree with TRBD2. This CDR3 contains 17 residues. V trimming: 1 base; J trimming: 1 base; junction bases outside the gene matches: 5. Germline V lookup: CDR1 SGHVS, CDR2 FNYEAQ. This chain's CDR3 is CASSLVLAGVLQETQYF. The covered CDR3 bases are TGTGCCAGCAGCTTAGTACTAGCGGGGGTTCTCCAAGAGACC.

This clone occurred many times. Read coverage stops 3 residues before the CDR3 terminus; the germline J gene supplies the remainder. The V gene is TRBV6-2 or TRBV6-3, the J gene TRBJ1-2; D is undetermined. The V end lost 2 bases, the J end lost 5 bases, and 12 bases lay between the germline ends. Germline values: CDR1 MNHEY, CDR2 SVGEGT. The CDR3 covers 14 residues. CDR3 DNA (partial): TGTGCCAGCAGTTACGCACAGAGATCTTATGGC. Protein sequence: CASSYAQRSYG. The full CDR3 protein is CASSYAQRSYGYTF.

This clone was found many times. The CDR3 is CATRAGEATDTQYF. CDR3 DNA (partial): TGTGCCACCAGAGCGGGAGAGGCCACAGATACG. The chain combines TRBV6-4 with TRBJ2-3; 8 positions agree with TRBD2. The sequence runs out 3 residues before the end of the CDR3; the remainder is reconstructed from the germline J gene. Germline-derived CDR1 and CDR2 are MRHNA and SNTAGT. The CDR3 totals 14 residues. V gave up 10 bases and J gave up 2 bases; unmatched junction bases: 8.

In this sample, this clone turned up many times. The read terminates 3 residues ahead of where the CDR3 ends, so the germline J gene completes it. The chain carries TRBV28 and TRBJ1-2; TRBD1 matches 12 bases. Trimming removed 4 bases from V and 4 bases from J; junction bases left unmatched: 4. This CDR3 comprises 15 residues. From germline, CDR1 is MDHEN and CDR2 SYDVKM. CDR3 loop: CASSSSGQGAYGYTF. Incomplete CDR3 DNA: TGTGCCAGCAGTTCCTCGGGACAGGGGGCCTATGGC.

This clone was recorded at least ten times. With the read ending 3 residues before the CDR3 end, the germline J gene is used to fill in that end. The chain recombines TRBV7-2 with TRBJ1-1; 7 bases match TRBD1. This CDR3 is built from 14 residues. The V gene end was trimmed by 5 bases and the J gene end by 1 base; junction bases not matched to a gene: 4. The germline V gene encodes CDR1 SGHTA and CDR2 FQGNSA. The CDR3 DNA, read in part, is TGTGCCAGCAGCCCCAGACAGGGGAACACTGAA. Translating gives CASSPRQGNTE. In full, the CDR3 is CASSPRQGNTEAFF.

This clone was counted at least ten times. The read finishes 3 residues shy of the CDR3 end, and the germline J gene is used to complete it. J is TRBJ2-5 and V is TRBV24-1, with 10 bases that match TRBD1. CDR1 is KGHDR and CDR2 is SFDVKD in the germline V gene. The trim removed 4 bases at V and 2 bases at J, leaving 3 bases unmatched. The CDR3 runs to 15 residues. The CDR3 region is CATSEWDRGQETQYF. Partial CDR3 DNA: TGTGCCACCAGTGAGTGGGACAGGGGTCAAGAGACC.

At least ten counts were recorded for this clone. The CDR3: CASSWGLAANNEQFF. Incomplete CDR3 DNA: TGCGCCAGCAGCTGGGGACTAGCGGCGAACAATGAG. The chain carries TRBV5-1 and TRBJ2-1, with 11 bases matching TRBD2. The read is 3 residues too short to cover the CDR3 end, so that end is filled in from the germline J gene. The CDR3 length is 15 residues. CDR1 is SGHRS and CDR2 is YFSETQ in the germline V gene. With 3 bases clipped from V and 5 bases from J, the junction kept 4 bases outside the gene matches.

In its sample, this clone was seen many times. The read stops 3 residues short of the end of the CDR3; the missing end is completed from the germline J gene. The chain recombines TRBV2 with TRBJ1-2; 7 bases are shared with TRBD1. CDR3 size: 15 residues. Losses at the gene ends were 8 bases for V and 7 bases for J; bases not matched to a gene: 16. Germline values: CDR1 SNHLY, CDR2 FYNNEI. This chain's CDR3 is CASPTGPNSQGGYTF. The covered CDR3 bases are TGTGCCAGCCCGACAGGGCCCAACTCCCAAGGTGGC.

At least ten counts were recorded for this clone. Read sequence stops 3 residues before the CDR3 end, and the germline J gene provides the missing end. This chain connects TRBV20-1 to TRBJ2-7; weak D call: TRBD1 (6 bases). The CDR3 has 14 residues. The ends were cut back, 1 base at V and 2 bases at J, with 12 bases in the middle. CDR1 DFQATT and CDR2 SNEGSKA come from the germline V gene (reference sequence). This CDR3 is CSARAQGWTYEQYF. The CDR3 bases that were read are TGCAGTGCTAGAGCACAGGGATGGACCTACGAG.

This clone was counted many times. The read is 3 residues too short to cover the CDR3 end, so that end is filled in from the germline J gene. The chain couples TRBV5-1 to TRBJ1-5; 7 positions match TRBD1. V dropped 0 bases and J dropped 5; count of bases not matched to a gene: 5. CDR1 and CDR2 from the germline V gene are SGHRS and YFSETQ. This CDR3 region has 15 residues. The CDR3 DNA, read in part, is TGCGCCAGCAGCTTGGGGACAGGACGCCATCAGCCC. Translation: CASSLGTGRHQP. In full, the CDR3 is CASSLGTGRHQPQHF.

This clone was observed at least ten times. With the read ending 3 residues before the CDR3 end, the germline J gene is used to fill in that end. The chain has TRBV7-2 and TRBJ2-1; 7 bases are shared with TRBD1. The CDR3 length is 13 residues. Looked up from germline, CDR1 is SGHTA and CDR2 is FQGNSA. V gave up 4 bases and J gave up 6 bases; unmatched junction bases: 3. CDR3 DNA, as far as it was read: TGTGCCAGCAGCTCCACAGGGGTCAATGAG. It codes for CASSSTGVNE. The entire CDR3 protein is CASSSTGVNEQFF.

The table lists this clone with many counts. The read comes to an end 3 residues before the CDR3 does, leaving the germline J gene to fill in the end. This rearrangement joins TRBV7-8 to TRBJ2-7; the D gene is possibly TRBD1 (7 bases). This CDR3 is built from 15 residues. Looked up from germline, CDR1 is SGHVS and CDR2 is FQNEAQ. V was clipped by 4 bases and J by 4 bases, with 17 bases between them. CDR3 DNA, as far as it was read: TGTGCCAGCAGCTGGTACCAGGGGGGACAATACGAG. Translating it yields CASSWYQGGQYE. The whole CDR3 reads CASSWYQGGQYEQYF.

This clone came up a few times. The CDR3 goes on 3 residues after the read ends, and that part is filled in from the germline J gene. The V call is TRBV10-2, the J call TRBJ2-1, with TRBD2 matching over 9 bases. The CDR3 runs 16 residues. Germline CDR1 and CDR2: WSHSY and SAAADI. J gave up 5 bases and V 0 bases, and 5 bases lay outside the gene matches. CDR3 DNA (partial): TGCGCCAGCAGTGAGTCGTGGACTAGCGCACACAATGAG. Its protein product is CASSESWTSAHNE. The whole CDR3 is CASSESWTSAHNEQFF.

Regarding this clone: The read is 3 residues too short to cover the CDR3 end, so that end is filled in from the germline J gene. This chain links TRBV18 with TRBJ2-5; D possibly corresponds to TRBD1 (6 bases). V was clipped by 8 bases and J by 6 bases, with 16 bases between them. The CDR3 spans 13 residues. Germline V gene data show CDR1 as KGHSH and CDR2 as LQKENI. The CDR3 protein is CASARGSKQTQYF. CDR3 bases read: TGTGCCAGCGCCAGGGGAAGCAAGCAGACC. Together with reference TRBV18 and TRBJ2-5, the CDR3 gives the full variable domain: NAGVMQNPRHLVRRRGQEARLRCSPMKGHSHVYWYRQLPEEGLKFMVYLQKENIIDESGMPKERFSAEFPKEGPSILRIQQVVRGDSAAYFCASARGSKQTQYFGPGTRLLVL.

At least ten counts were recorded for this clone. The read gets to within 3 residues of the CDR3 end, and the germline J gene fills in the rest. V is TRBV7-2 and J is TRBJ2-7, with D unresolved. CDR3 length: 12 amino acids. Germline values: CDR1 SGHTA, CDR2 FQGNSA. The V end was cut by 4 bases, the J end by 2 bases, with 6 bases between. The sequenced part of the CDR3 DNA is TGTGCCAGCAGCTCAAAAACCTACGAG. It codes for CASSSKTYE. Given in full, the CDR3 is CASSSKTYEQYF.

This clone has ten or more counts. The read finishes 3 residues shy of the CDR3 end, and the germline J gene is used to complete it. The chain recombines TRBV15 with TRBJ1-2; the D is unclear. The CDR3 contains 14 residues. Per the germline V gene, CDR1 is LNHNV and CDR2 is YYDKDF (reference sequence). CDR3 DNA (partial): TGTGCCACCAGCAGAGATATAAGGGTTGGAGGC. It encodes CATSRDIRVGG. The full-length CDR3 reads as CATSRDIRVGGYTF.

There are many counts of this clone. The sequence runs out 3 residues before the end of the CDR3; the remainder is reconstructed from the germline J gene. The rearrangement links TRBV5-1 to TRBJ2-1; the match to TRBD2 covers 11 bases. CDR1 and CDR2 (germline): SGHRS, YFSETQ. V was pared by 3 bases and J by 6 bases, with 2 bases of the junction left unmatched. This CDR3 is built from 14 residues. The CDR3 sequence: CASSSLAGANEQFF. The sequenced part of the CDR3 DNA is TGCGCCAGCAGCTCACTAGCGGGAGCCAATGAG.

This clone was observed at least ten times. This CDR3 is CAWNQGSGEKLFF. The part of the CDR3 DNA that was read is TGTGCCTGGAACCAGGGGAGCGGTGAAAAA. The chain recombines TRBV30 with TRBJ1-4, with a weak D call TRBD1 (6 bases). The DNA ends 3 residues before the CDR3 does, and the rest of the CDR3 is filled in from the germline J gene. V was clipped by 4 bases and J by 7 bases, with 13 bases between them. CDR1 GTSNPN and CDR2 SVGIG come from the germline V gene (reference sequence). There are 13 residues in the CDR3.

Ten or more counts support this clone. The sequence runs out 3 residues before the end of the CDR3; the remainder is reconstructed from the germline J gene. The chain uses TRBV20-1 and TRBJ2-7; D may be TRBD1 (5 bases). This CDR3 has 13 residues. Germline values: CDR1 DFQATT, CDR2 SNEGSKA (reference sequence). V lost 5 bases and J lost 1, with 12 bases in between. Here the CDR3 reads CSADSVLSYEQYF. The CDR3 bases that were read are TGCAGTGCTGACAGCGTCCTTTCCTACGAG.